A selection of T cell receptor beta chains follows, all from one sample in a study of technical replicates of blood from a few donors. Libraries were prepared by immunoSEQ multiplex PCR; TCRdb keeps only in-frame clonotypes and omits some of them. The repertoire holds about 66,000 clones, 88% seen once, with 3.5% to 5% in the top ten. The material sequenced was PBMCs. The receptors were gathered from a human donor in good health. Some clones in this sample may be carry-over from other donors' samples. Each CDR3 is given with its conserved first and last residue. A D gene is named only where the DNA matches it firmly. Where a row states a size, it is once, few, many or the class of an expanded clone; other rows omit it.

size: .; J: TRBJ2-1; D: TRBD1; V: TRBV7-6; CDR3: CASSPQPPGGTYNEQFF; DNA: TGTGCCAGCAGCCCCCAGCCGCCAGGGGGCACCTACAATGAGCAGTTCTTC
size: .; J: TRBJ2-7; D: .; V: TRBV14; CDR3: CASSHNYEQYF; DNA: TGTGCCAGCAGCCATAACTACGAGCAGTACTTC
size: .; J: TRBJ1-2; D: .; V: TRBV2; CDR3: CASSVEAGYGYTF; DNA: TGTGCCAGCAGTGTGGAAGCGGGCTATGGCTACACCTTC
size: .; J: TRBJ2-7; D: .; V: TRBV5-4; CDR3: CASSSLRGGYEQYF; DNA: TGTGCCAGCAGCTCGTTAAGGGGGGGGTACGAGCAGTACTTC
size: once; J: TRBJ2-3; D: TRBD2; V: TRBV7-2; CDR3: CASSLNGLATDTQYF; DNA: TGTGCCAGCAGCCTAAACGGACTAGCCACAGATACGCAGTATTTT
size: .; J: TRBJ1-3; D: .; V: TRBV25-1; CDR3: CASRPGGHSGNTIYF; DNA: TGTGCCAGCAGGCCGGGGGGACACTCTGGAAACACCATATATTTT
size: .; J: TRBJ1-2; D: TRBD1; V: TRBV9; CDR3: CASSAAGTGIGYTF; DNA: TGTGCCAGCAGCGCCGCCGGGACAGGGATTGGCTACACCTTC
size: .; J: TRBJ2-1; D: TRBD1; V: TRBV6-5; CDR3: CASSSSGTGANEQFF; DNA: TGTGCCAGCAGTTCTTCCGGGACAGGGGCCAATGAGCAGTTCTTC
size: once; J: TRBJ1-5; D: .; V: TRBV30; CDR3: CAWDQGSNQPQHF; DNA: TGTGCCTGGGACCAGGGTAGCAATCAGCCCCAGCATTTT
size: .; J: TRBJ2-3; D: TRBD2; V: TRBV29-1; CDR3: CSVRGGRASDTQYF; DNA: TGCAGCGTGAGAGGCGGGAGGGCCTCAGATACGCAGTATTTT
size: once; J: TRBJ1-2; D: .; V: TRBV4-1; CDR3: CASSQEVTVNYGYTF; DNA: TGCGCCAGCAGCCAAGAAGTAACAGTCAACTATGGCTACACCTTC
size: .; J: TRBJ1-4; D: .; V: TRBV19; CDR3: CASIRSLGANEKLFF; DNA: TGTGCCAGTATTAGGTCGTTGGGAGCTAATGAAAAACTGTTTTTT
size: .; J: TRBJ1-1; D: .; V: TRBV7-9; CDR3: CASSLDLTENTEAFF; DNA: TGTGCCAGCAGCTTAGATCTCACAGAGAACACTGAAGCTTTCTTT
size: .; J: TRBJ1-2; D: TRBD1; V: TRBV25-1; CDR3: CASSRPGTGGGYTF; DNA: TGTGCCAGCTCACGTCCCGGGACAGGGGGGGGCTACACCTTC
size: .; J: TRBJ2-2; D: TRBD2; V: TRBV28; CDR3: CASSRLAGGQDGELFF; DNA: TGTGCCAGCAGTCGACTAGCGGGGGGGCAAGACGGGGAGCTGTTTTTT
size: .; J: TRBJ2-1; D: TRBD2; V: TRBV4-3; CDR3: CASSQEQLLAGWNEQFF; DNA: TGCGCCAGCAGCCAAGAACAACTACTAGCGGGATGGAATGAGCAGTTCTTC
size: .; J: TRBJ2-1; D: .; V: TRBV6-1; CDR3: CASSGIGLSSPYNEQFF; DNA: TGTGCCAGCAGTGGAATTGGACTCTCTAGCCCCTACAATGAGCAGTTCTTC
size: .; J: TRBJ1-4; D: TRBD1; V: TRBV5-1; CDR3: CASSLEGDRDNEKLFF; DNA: TGCGCCAGCAGCTTGGAGGGAGACAGGGATAATGAAAAACTGTTTTTT
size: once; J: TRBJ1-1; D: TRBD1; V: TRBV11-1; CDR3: CASSITGGVEAFF; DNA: TGTGCCAGCAGCATAACAGGGGGCGTTGAAGCTTTCTTT
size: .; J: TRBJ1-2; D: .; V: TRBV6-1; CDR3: CASSESIGQSYGYTF; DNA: TGTGCCAGCAGTGAATCTATTGGGCAGAGCTATGGCTACACCTTC
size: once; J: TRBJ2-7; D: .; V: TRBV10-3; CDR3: CATLKATSYEQYF; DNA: TGTGCCACCCTAAAAGCCACTTCCTACGAGCAGTACTTC
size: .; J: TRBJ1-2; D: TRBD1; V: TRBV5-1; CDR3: CASSLGQGARGYTF; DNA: TGCGCCAGCAGCTTGGGACAGGGGGCTCGTGGCTACACCTTC
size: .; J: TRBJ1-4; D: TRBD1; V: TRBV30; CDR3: CAWSDRGPWIELFF; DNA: TGTGCCTGGAGTGACAGGGGCCCGTGGATAGAACTGTTTTTT
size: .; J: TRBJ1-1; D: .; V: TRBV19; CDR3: CASSIGTTNTEAFF; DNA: TGTGCCAGTAGTATAGGGACAACGAACACTGAAGCTTTCTTT
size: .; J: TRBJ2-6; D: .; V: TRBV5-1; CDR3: CASSSPGSGANVLTF; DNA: TGCGCCAGCAGCTCCCCGGGCTCTGGGGCCAACGTCCTGACTTTC
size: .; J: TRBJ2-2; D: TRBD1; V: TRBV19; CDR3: CASRQRDRGRTGELFF; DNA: TGTGCCAGTAGACAAAGGGACAGGGGGCGAACCGGGGAGCTGTTTTTT
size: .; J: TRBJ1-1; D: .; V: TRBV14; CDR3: CASSPQVNTEAFF; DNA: TGTGCCAGCAGCCCTCAGGTGAACACTGAAGCTTTCTTT
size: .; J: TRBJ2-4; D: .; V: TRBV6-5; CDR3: CASSSRVLAKNIQYF; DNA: TGTGCCAGCAGTTCCAGGGTCCTAGCCAAAAACATTCAGTACTTC
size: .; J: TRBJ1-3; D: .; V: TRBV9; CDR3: CASSVGGGSGNTIYF; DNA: TGTGCCAGCAGCGTCGGGGGAGGGTCTGGAAACACCATATATTTT
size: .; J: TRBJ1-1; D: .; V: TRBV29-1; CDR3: CSVDWEVANTEAFF; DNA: TGCAGCGTTGACTGGGAGGTTGCGAACACTGAAGCTTTCTTT